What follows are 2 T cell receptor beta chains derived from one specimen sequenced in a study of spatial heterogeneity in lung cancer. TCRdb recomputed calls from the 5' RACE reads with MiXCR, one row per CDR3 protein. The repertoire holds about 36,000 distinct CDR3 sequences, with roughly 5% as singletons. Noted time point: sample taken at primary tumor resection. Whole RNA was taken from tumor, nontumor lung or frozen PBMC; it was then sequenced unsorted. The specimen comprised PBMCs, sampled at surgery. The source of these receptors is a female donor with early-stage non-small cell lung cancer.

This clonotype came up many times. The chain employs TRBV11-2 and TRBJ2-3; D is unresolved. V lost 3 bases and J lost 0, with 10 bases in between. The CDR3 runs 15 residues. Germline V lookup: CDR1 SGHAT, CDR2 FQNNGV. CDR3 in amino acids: CASSFLTASTDTQYF. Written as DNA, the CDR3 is TGTGCCAGCAGCTTCTTAACAGCTAGCACAGATACGCAGTATTTT.

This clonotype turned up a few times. The DNA of the CDR3 is TGTGCCAGCAGCGTTACATGGAACAATGAGCAGTTCTTC. Its protein product is CASSVTWNNEQFF. The chain couples TRBV7-6 to TRBJ2-1, with unresolved D. Germline assignment: CDR1 SGHVS and CDR2 FNYEAQ. This CDR3 region has 13 residues. Deletions cut 5 bases from V and 5 bases from J, with 10 bases between.